This is a list of T cell receptor beta chains from one sample in a study of blood T cells in healthy people across ages. TCRdb reprocessed the 5' RACE reads via MiXCR and lists one record per CDR3 protein. The sample holds 650,000 to 1,000,000 distinct CDR3 sequences, around 36% seen once. The sample was blood. The receptors here all came from a man aged 18 to 30 in good health. Both conserved end residues are part of each CDR3. Each record gives: V gene, D gene, clone size, CDR3 length, J gene, CDR3 protein, CDR3 DNA. The D gene is left open where the match is weak. The listing skips clone size in some rows; elsewhere it reads once, few, many or a size class.

v_call: TRBV4-2
d_call: TRBD1
clone_size: -
cdr3_length: 23
j_call: TRBJ1-6
cdr3_aa: CASGQDVQVPGQGFGSYNSPLHF
cdr3_nt: TGTGCCAGCGGCCAAGACGTGCAAGTGCCGGGACAGGGGTTCGGCTCCTATAATTCACCCCTCCACTTT

v_call: TRBV6-5
d_call: TRBD2
clone_size: few
cdr3_length: 14
j_call: TRBJ2-7
cdr3_aa: CASSRAGTSNEQYF
cdr3_nt: TGTGCCAGCAGTAGGGCCGGGACTAGTAACGAGCAGTACTTC

v_call: TRBV29-1
d_call: -
clone_size: few
cdr3_length: 12
j_call: TRBJ1-1
cdr3_aa: CSVEGVNTEAFF
cdr3_nt: TGCAGCGTTGAAGGGGTGAACACTGAAGCTTTCTTT

v_call: TRBV12-3/TRBV12-4
d_call: TRBD2
clone_size: -
cdr3_length: 13
j_call: TRBJ2-7
cdr3_aa: CASSVGGVDEQYF
cdr3_nt: TGTGCCAGCAGTGTGGGGGGGGTCGATGAGCAGTACTTC

v_call: TRBV6-1
d_call: -
clone_size: -
cdr3_length: 20
j_call: TRBJ2-6
cdr3_aa: CASKTYATGGPSSEANVLTF
cdr3_nt: TGTGCCAGCAAAACCTACGCCACGGGTGGGCCCTCCTCTGAGGCCAACGTCCTGACTTTC

v_call: TRBV7-2
d_call: TRBD2
clone_size: many
cdr3_length: 15
j_call: TRBJ2-5
cdr3_aa: CASSFLAGDQETQYF
cdr3_nt: TGTGCCAGCAGCTTTTTAGCGGGCGATCAAGAGACCCAGTACTTC

v_call: TRBV2
d_call: TRBD2
clone_size: few
cdr3_length: 15
j_call: TRBJ2-3
cdr3_aa: CASGHRTSGPDTQYF
cdr3_nt: TGTGCCAGCGGCCACCGGACTAGCGGCCCAGATACGCAGTATTTT

v_call: TRBV20-1
d_call: -
clone_size: few
cdr3_length: 13
j_call: TRBJ1-4
cdr3_aa: CSAILATNEKLFF
cdr3_nt: TGCAGTGCCATCCTTGCAACTAATGAAAAACTGTTTTTT

v_call: TRBV9
d_call: -
clone_size: -
cdr3_length: 14
j_call: TRBJ2-7
cdr3_aa: CASSVGLGVYEQYF
cdr3_nt: TGTGCCAGCAGCGTAGGACTAGGGGTATACGAGCAGTACTTC

v_call: TRBV20-1
d_call: TRBD1
clone_size: -
cdr3_length: 13
j_call: TRBJ1-2
cdr3_aa: CSAAGQTIYGYTF
cdr3_nt: TGCAGTGCTGCGGGACAGACGATTTATGGCTACACCTTC

v_call: TRBV7-2
d_call: -
clone_size: -
cdr3_length: 12
j_call: TRBJ2-1
cdr3_aa: CASSYSTGEQFF
cdr3_nt: TGTGCCAGCAGCTACTCTACAGGGGAGCAGTTCTTC